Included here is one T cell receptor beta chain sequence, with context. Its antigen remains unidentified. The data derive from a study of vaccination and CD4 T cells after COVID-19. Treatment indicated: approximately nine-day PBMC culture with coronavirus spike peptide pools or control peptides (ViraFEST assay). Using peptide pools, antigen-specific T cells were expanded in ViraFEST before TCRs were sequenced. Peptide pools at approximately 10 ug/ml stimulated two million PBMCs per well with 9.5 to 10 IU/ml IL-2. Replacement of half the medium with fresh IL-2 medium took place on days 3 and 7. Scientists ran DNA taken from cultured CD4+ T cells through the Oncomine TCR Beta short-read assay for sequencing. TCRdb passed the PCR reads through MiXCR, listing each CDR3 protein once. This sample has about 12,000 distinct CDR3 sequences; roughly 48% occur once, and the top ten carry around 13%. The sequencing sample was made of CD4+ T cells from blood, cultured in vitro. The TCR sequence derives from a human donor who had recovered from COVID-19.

The CDR3 sequence is CASRPGQVIGEQYF. Here the CDR3 DNA reads TGTGCCTCCCGGCCGGGACAGGTGATTGGCGAGCAGTACTTC. V is TRBV27 and J is TRBJ2-7; TRBD1 agrees at 8 bases. Trimming at V came to 11 bases and at J to 6 bases, leaving 15 bases not matched to a gene. Germline V CDR1 and CDR2: MNHEY, SMNVEV (reference sequence). This CDR3 has 14 amino acids.